The 20 T cell receptor beta chains below all came from one sample that was sequenced in a study of T cells in Graves' hyperthyroidism and ophthalmopathy. Regions amplified from RNA transcripts were the TCR beta CDR3 regions. TCR CDR3 underwent first-round RT-PCR with the HTBI primer set. TCRdb reprocessed the multiplex PCR reads via MiXCR and lists one record per CDR3 protein. The repertoire has about 210,000 distinct CDR3 sequences, around 18% of them found once; the top ten carry around 47%. The specimen sequenced was blood. Source of these receptors: a man aged 35 to 55 with Graves' hyperthyroidism.

The V gene is TRBV24-1, the J gene TRBJ1-4; the D gene is possibly TRBD1 (6 bases). Germline CDR1 and CDR2: KGHDR and SFDVKD. Trimming took off 7 bases at V and 4 bases at J, with 15 bases between the two ends. The CDR3 covers 15 residues. CDR3 DNA sequence: TGTGCCACCAGCGACGGGGACACACTTAATGAAAAACTGTTTTTT. This codes for CATSDGDTLNEKLFF.

In this sample, this clonotype turned up many times. The V and J genes are TRBV7-2 and TRBJ2-3; 9 bases align to TRBD2. Germline-derived CDR1 and CDR2 are SGHTA and FQGNSA. Germline trimming cut 1 base from V and 4 bases from J; bases unmatched to any gene: 9. This CDR3 spans 17 amino acids. The CDR3 coding sequence is TGTGCCAGCAGCTTAGTGGGTAGCGGGGGACGTGCAGATACGCAGTATTTT. Amino acid sequence: CASSLVGSGGRADTQYF.

This clonotype was recorded many times. J is TRBJ1-1 and V is TRBV2; D may be TRBD1 (5 bases). The CDR3 runs 17 residues. Germline V gives CDR1 SNHLY, CDR2 FYNNEI. Trimming took off 5 bases at V and 0 bases at J, with 19 bases between the two ends. In DNA form, the CDR3 reads TGTGCCAGCAGTAATTTGGGCAGGGTAGGGATGAACACTGAAGCTTTCTTT. The encoded protein is CASSNLGRVGMNTEAFF.

J is TRBJ2-5 and V is TRBV7-2; possibly TRBD2 for D (6 bases). Between the trimmed V and J ends, which lost 2 bases and 5 bases, there was a span of 18 bases. The CDR3 loop spans 16 amino acids. The germline V gene has CDR1 SGHTA and CDR2 FQGNSA. CDR3 nucleotide sequence: TGTGCCAGCAGCTTAAGGATCGCGGGATTGGAGGAGACCCAGTACTTC. It encodes CASSLRIAGLEETQYF.

There are many counts of this clonotype. The chain links TRBV13 to TRBJ2-3; maybe TRBD2 (6 bases). Germline CDR1 PRHDT, CDR2 FYEKMQ (reference sequence). The CDR3 covers 13 residues. The ends were cut back, 5 bases at V and 4 bases at J, with 10 bases in the middle. The CDR3 DNA is TGTGCCAGCAGCCAGACTAGTGCAGATACGCAGTATTTT. Encoded protein: CASSQTSADTQYF.

This rearrangement joins TRBV25-1 to TRBJ2-7; D perhaps matches TRBD1 (6 bases). This CDR3 has 14 amino acids. Germline assignment: CDR1 MGHDK and CDR2 SYGVNS. V was trimmed by 4 bases and J by 5 bases, leaving 15 bases between them. The CDR3 bases are TGTGCCAGCAGTGGGTGGACAGACTTCAACGAGCAGTACTTC. Translated: CASSGWTDFNEQYF.

This chain links TRBV20-1 with TRBJ1-4; perhaps TRBD1 as D (5 bases). From germline, CDR1 is DFQATT and CDR2 SNEGSKA (reference sequence). The ends were cut back, 0 bases at V and 10 bases at J, with 18 bases in the middle. This CDR3 has 15 amino acids. This chain's CDR3 is CSARDPGRGAGKLFF. The CDR3 DNA sequence: TGCAGTGCTAGAGATCCCGGGAGAGGGGCGGGAAAACTGTTTTTT.

The CDR3 coding sequence is TGTGCCAGCAGCGTAACGACGAGGGGGACTAGCGGGGGTTACAATGAGCAGTTCTTC. This gives the protein CASSVTTRGTSGGYNEQFF. The chain couples TRBV9 to TRBJ2-1; 14 bases are shared with TRBD2. The CDR3 runs 19 residues. Trimming at V came to 1 base and at J to 4 bases, leaving 10 bases not matched to a gene. Germline V lookup: CDR1 SGDLS, CDR2 YYNGEE.

Ten or more counts support this clonotype. The junction shows a germline mismatch at one end, possibly a read error. This rearrangement joins TRBV7-8 to TRBJ2-4; unclear D gene. This CDR3 is 13 amino acids long. CDR1 is SGHVS and CDR2 is FQNEAQ in the germline V gene. CDR3: CASSLGSKDIQYF. CDR3 bases: TGTGCCAGCAGCTTAGGGTCCAAAGACATTCAGTACTTC.

This clonotype was counted ten times or more. This rearrangement joins TRBV11-2 to TRBJ2-5; perhaps TRBD1 as D (5 bases). Trimming took 6 bases from V and 5 from J, leaving 13 bases between them. Germline assignment: CDR1 SGHAT and CDR2 FQNNGV. This CDR3 contains 13 residues. DNA of the CDR3: TGTGCCAGCAGGATGCAGGGTACGGAGACCCAGTACTTC. This encodes CASRMQGTETQYF. The full variable domain, its missing parts supplied by reference TRBV11-2 and TRBJ2-5, is EAGVAQSPRYKIIEKRQSVAFWCNPISGHATLYWYQQILGQGPKLLIQFQNNGVVDDSQLPKDRFSAERLKGVDSTLKIQPAKLEDSAVYLCASRMQGTETQYFGPGTRLLVL.

This clonotype has at least ten counts. This chain links TRBV25-1 with TRBJ2-5, with D possibly matching TRBD1 (6 bases). CDR3 length: 15 residues. Germline V gene data show CDR1 as MGHDK and CDR2 as SYGVNS. Deletions cut 0 bases from V and 2 bases from J, with 10 bases between. Here the CDR3 reads CASSEYQQGQETQYF. The CDR3 bases are TGTGCCAGCAGTGAATATCAGCAGGGGCAAGAGACCCAGTACTTC.

This clonotype was counted ten times or more. The chain employs TRBV20-1 and TRBJ2-2; D is uncertain. Trimming stripped 0 bases from V and 1 base from J, with 6 bases between. Germline V gene sequence: CDR1 DFQATT, CDR2 SNEGSKA (reference sequence). CDR3 length: 14 residues. DNA of the CDR3: TGCAGTGCTAGAGAGGTCTGGAACACCGGGGAGCTGTTTTTT. This gives the protein CSAREVWNTGELFF.

In this sample, this clonotype turned up many times. The chain joins TRBV19 to TRBJ2-5; D is unresolved. The V end lost 4 bases, the J end lost 6 bases, and 12 bases lay between the germline ends. The CDR3 loop spans 13 amino acids. Germline V gene lookup returns CDR1 LNHDA and CDR2 SQIVND (reference sequence). CDR3 sequence: CASSSGALKTQYF. CDR3 nucleotides: TGTGCCAGTAGTAGCGGAGCTTTGAAGACCCAGTACTTC.

This chain links TRBV5-1 with TRBJ2-7; D possibly corresponds to TRBD2 (6 bases). This CDR3 contains 17 residues. Trimming left V 0 bases short and J 6 bases short, with 22 bases between. Germline assignment: CDR1 SGHRS and CDR2 YFSETQ. CDR3 DNA sequence: TGCGCCAGCAGCTTGGTTGGAGGGTCTGTTGTAGCGAGCGAGCAGTACTTC. It codes for CASSLVGGSVVASEQYF. The variable domain in full, with the rest retrieved from reference TRBV5-1 and TRBJ2-7, is KAGVTQTPRYLIKTRGQQVTLSCSPISGHRSVSWYQQTPGQGLQFLFEYFSETQRNKGNFPGRFSGRQFSNSRSEMNVSTLELGDSALYLCASSLVGGSVVASEQYFGPGTRLTVT.

The chain combines TRBV28 with TRBJ1-3; D is undetermined. The CDR3 is 15 amino acids. V was trimmed by 2 bases and J by 2 bases, leaving 10 bases between them. CDR1 and CDR2 (germline): MDHEN, SYDVKM. CDR3 sequence: CASSLRGGAGNTIYF. The CDR3 nucleotides read TGTGCCAGCAGTTTAAGAGGAGGAGCTGGAAACACCATATATTTT.

This clonotype was found many times. The CDR3 here is CASSLTLGVAGVVNEQFF. In DNA, the CDR3 is TGCGCCAGCAGCCTAACCCTCGGGGTAGCGGGGGTAGTGAATGAGCAGTTCTTC. The chain recombines TRBV4-3 with TRBJ2-1; 9 bases agree with TRBD2. The CDR3 runs to 18 residues. The V and J ends lost 4 bases and 7 bases, in that order; junction bases with no gene match: 17. The germline V gene has CDR1 LGHNA and CDR2 YSLEER.

The rearrangement links TRBV6-2 or TRBV6-3 to TRBJ2-3, with a weak D call TRBD1 (5 bases). The germline CDR1 and CDR2 sequences are MNHEY and SVGEGT. Trimming left V 4 bases short and J 6 bases short, with 8 bases between. CDR3 length: 12 residues. CDR3 DNA: TGTGCCAGCAGTTGGGGCGCCGATACGCAGTATTTT. Protein product: CASSWGADTQYF.

At least ten counts were recorded for this clonotype. This chain joins TRBV5-4 and TRBJ1-2; D unresolved. The V end was cut by 2 bases, the J end by 4 bases, with 12 bases between. CDR3 length: 14 amino acids. Germline values: CDR1 SGHNT, CDR2 YYREEE (reference sequence). The CDR3 sequence: CASSFVTSIYGYTF. CDR3 DNA sequence: TGTGCCAGCAGCTTCGTGACGAGCATCTATGGCTACACCTTC.

This rearrangement joins TRBV2 to TRBJ1-3; no definite D call. V lost 3 bases and J 0 bases, leaving 6 bases between the germline ends. This CDR3 is built from 14 residues. The V gene's germline CDR1 is SNHLY and CDR2 FYNNEI. Here the CDR3 reads CASSEWFSGNTIYF. The CDR3 DNA sequence: TGTGCCAGCAGTGAGTGGTTCTCTGGAAACACCATATATTTT.

This chain connects TRBV27 to TRBJ1-6, with 9 bases aligning to TRBD1. Looked up from germline, CDR1 is MNHEY and CDR2 is SMNVEV (reference sequence). CDR3 length: 15 residues. Trimming removed 5 bases from V and 7 bases from J; junction bases left unmatched: 6. The DNA of the CDR3 is TGTGCCAGCAGTCCCCAGACAGGGGGGAATTCACCCCTCCACTTT. Its translation is CASSPQTGGNSPLHF.